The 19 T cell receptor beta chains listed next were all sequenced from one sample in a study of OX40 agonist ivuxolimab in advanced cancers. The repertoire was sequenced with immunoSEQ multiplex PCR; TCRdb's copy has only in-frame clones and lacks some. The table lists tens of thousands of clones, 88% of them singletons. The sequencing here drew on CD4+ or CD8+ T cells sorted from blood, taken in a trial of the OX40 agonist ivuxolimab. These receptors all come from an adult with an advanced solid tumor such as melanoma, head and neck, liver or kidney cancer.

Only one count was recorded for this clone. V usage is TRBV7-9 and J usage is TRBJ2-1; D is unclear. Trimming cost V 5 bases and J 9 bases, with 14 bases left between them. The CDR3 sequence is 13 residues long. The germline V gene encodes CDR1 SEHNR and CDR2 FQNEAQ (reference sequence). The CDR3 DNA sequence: TGTGCCAGCAGCCCGTGGGCTCGGGCTGAGCAGTTCTTC. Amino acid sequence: CASSPWARAEQFF.

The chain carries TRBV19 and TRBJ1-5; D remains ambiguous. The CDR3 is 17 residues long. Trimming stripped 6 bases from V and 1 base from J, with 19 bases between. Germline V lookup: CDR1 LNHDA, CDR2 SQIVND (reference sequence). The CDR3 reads CASSRSIRVGSNQPQHF. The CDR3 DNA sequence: TGTGCCAGTAGCCGCTCGATAAGGGTTGGAAGCAATCAGCCCCAGCATTTT.

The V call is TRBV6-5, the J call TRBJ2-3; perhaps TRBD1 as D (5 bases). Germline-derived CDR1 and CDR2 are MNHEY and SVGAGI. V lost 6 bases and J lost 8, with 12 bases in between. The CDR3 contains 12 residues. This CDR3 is CASRGMGRTQYF. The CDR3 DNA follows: TGTGCCAGCAGGGGAATGGGGCGTACGCAGTATTTT.

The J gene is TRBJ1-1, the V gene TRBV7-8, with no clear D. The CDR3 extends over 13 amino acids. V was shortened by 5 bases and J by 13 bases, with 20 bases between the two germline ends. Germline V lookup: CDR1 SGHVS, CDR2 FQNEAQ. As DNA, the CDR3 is TGTGCCAGCAGCCCCCAACGCGGGCTGAGGGTTTTCTTT. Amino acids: CASSPQRGLRVFF. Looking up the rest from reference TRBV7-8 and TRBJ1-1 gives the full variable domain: GAGVSQSPRYKVAKRGQDVALRCDPISGHVSLFWYQQALGQGPEFLTYFQNEAQLDKSGLPSDRFFAERPEGSVSTLKIQRTQQEDSAVYLCASSPQRGLRVFFGQGTRLTVV.

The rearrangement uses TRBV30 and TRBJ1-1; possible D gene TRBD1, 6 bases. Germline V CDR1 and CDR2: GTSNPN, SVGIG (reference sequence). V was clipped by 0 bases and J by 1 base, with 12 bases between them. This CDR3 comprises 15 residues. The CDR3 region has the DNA TGTGCCTGGAGTGTACAAGGACAGACGAACACTGAAGCTTTCTTT. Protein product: CAWSVQGQTNTEAFF. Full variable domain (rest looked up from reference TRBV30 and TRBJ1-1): SQTIHQWPATLVQPVGSPLSLECTVEGTSNPNLYWYRQAAGRGLQLLFYSVGIGQISSEVPQNLSASRPQDRQFILSSKKLLLSDSGFYLCAWSVQGQTNTEAFFGQGTRLTVV.

Here the CDR3 reads CASSLGGDNGAGELFF. The CDR3 nucleotides are TGCGCCAGCAGCTTAGGCGGGGACAACGGGGCCGGGGAGCTGTTTTTT. The gene calls are TRBV5-1 and TRBJ2-2; TRBD1 or TRBD2 may be the D gene (6 bases each). CDR1 is SGHRS, CDR2 YFSETQ, per germline. The CDR3 runs 16 residues. Trimming pared 2 bases from V and 6 bases from J, leaving 17 bases between. Variable domain in full (rest from reference TRBV5-1 and TRBJ2-2): KAGVTQTPRYLIKTRGQQVTLSCSPISGHRSVSWYQQTPGQGLQFLFEYFSETQRNKGNFPGRFSGRQFSNSRSEMNVSTLELGDSALYLCASSLGGDNGAGELFFGEGSRLTVL.

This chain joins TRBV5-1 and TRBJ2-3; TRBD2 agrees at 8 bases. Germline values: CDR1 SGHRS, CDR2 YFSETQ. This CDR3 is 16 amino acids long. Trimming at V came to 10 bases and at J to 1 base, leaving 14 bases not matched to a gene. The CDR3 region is CAGSREGRGGTDTQYF. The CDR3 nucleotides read TGCGCCGGATCTCGGGAGGGCCGCGGGGGCACAGATACGCAGTATTTT.

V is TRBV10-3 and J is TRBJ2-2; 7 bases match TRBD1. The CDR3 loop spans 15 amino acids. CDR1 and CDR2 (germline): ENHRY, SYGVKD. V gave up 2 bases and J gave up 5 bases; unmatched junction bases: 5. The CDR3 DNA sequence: TGTGCCATCAGTGAGGCTCACAGGGGTACCGGGGAGCTGTTTTTT. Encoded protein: CAISEAHRGTGELFF.

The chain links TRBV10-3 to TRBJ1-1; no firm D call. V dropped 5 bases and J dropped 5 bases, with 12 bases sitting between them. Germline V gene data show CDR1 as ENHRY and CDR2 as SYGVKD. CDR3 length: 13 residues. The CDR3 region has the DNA TGTGCCATCAGTACCCTTGGTGGGACTGAAGCTTTCTTT. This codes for CAISTLGGTEAFF.

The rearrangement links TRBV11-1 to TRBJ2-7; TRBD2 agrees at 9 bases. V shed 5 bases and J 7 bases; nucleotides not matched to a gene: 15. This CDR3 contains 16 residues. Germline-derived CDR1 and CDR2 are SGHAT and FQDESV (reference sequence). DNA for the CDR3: TGTGCCAGCAGCGGATCTAAGACTAGCGGCCCGGGGGAGCAGTACTTC. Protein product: CASSGSKTSGPGEQYF.

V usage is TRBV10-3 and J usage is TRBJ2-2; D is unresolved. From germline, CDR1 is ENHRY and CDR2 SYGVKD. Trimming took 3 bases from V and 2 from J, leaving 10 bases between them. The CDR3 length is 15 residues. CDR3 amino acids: CAISESSTNTGELFF. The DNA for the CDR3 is TGTGCCATCAGTGAATCCAGCACCAACACCGGGGAGCTGTTTTTT.

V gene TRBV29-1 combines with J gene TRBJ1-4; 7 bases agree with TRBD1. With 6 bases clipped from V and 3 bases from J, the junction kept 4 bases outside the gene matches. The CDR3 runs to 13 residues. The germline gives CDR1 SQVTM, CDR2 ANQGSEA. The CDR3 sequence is CSVPGTANEKLFF. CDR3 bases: TGCAGCGTACCCGGGACAGCTAATGAAAAACTGTTTTTT.

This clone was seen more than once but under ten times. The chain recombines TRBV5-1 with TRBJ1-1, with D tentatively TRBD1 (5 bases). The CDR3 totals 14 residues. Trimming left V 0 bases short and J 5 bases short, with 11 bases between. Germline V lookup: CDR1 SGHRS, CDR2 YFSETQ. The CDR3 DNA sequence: TGCGCCAGCAGCTTGGTGGGGGGAGGGACTGAAGCTTTCTTT. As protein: CASSLVGGGTEAFF.

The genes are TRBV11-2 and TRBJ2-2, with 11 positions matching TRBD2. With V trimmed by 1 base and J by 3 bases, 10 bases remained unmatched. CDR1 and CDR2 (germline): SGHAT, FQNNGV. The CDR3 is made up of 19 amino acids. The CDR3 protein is CASSLVVTSGRYYTGELFF. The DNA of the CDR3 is TGTGCCAGCAGCTTAGTCGTAACTAGCGGGAGATATTACACCGGGGAGCTGTTTTTT.

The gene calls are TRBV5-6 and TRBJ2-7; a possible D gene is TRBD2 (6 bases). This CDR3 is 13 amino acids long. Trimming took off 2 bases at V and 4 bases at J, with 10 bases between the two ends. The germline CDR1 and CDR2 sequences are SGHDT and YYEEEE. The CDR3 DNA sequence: TGTGCCAGCAGCTTCCGGGACTCTTACGAGCAGTACTTC. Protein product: CASSFRDSYEQYF.

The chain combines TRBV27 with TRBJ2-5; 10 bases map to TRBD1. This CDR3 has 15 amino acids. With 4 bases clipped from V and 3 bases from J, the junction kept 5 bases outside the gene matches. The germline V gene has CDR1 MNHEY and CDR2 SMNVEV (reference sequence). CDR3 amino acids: CASSWGQGRKETQYF. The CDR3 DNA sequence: TGTGCCAGCAGTTGGGGACAGGGGCGTAAAGAGACCCAGTACTTC.

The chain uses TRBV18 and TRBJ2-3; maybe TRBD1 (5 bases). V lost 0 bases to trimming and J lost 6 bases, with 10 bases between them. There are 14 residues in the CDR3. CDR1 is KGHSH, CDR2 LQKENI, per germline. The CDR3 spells CASSPPARADTQYF. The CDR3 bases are TGTGCCAGCTCACCACCCGCCAGGGCCGATACGCAGTATTTT.

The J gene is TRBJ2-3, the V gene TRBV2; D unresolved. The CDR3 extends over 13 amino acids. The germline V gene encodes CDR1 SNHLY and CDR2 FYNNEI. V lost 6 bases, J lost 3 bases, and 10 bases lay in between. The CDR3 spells CASRIRRTDTQYF. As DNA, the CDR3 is TGTGCCAGCAGAATCAGACGGACAGATACGCAGTATTTT.

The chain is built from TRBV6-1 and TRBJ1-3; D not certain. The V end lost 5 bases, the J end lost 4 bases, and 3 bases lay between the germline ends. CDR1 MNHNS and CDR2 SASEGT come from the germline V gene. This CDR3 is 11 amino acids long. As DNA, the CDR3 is TGTGCCAGCAGTCAGGGAAACACCATATATTTT. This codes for CASSQGNTIYF.